These 22 T cell receptor beta chains came from one sample sequenced in a study of CD8+ T cells in alopecia areata. Indicated treatment: oral pan-JAK inhibitor, 5-10 mg twice daily. The authors extracted RNA and reverse transcribed it into cDNA as the sequencing template. Generated by immunoSEQ multiplex PCR, the TCRdb table keeps only in-frame clones and is missing some. Of 50,000 to 65,000 clones in the sample, under 60% were seen once. The sequencing here drew on CD8+ T cells sorted from blood, taken around week 36, from a patient treated with tofacitinib. Every receptor here comes from a human donor with alopecia areata.

The J gene is TRBJ1-2, the V gene TRBV4-1; 9 nucleotides match TRBD1. Germline-derived CDR1 and CDR2 are MGHRA and YSYEKL. The ends lost 4 bases at V and 8 bases at J; junction bases unmatched: 5. This CDR3 is 13 amino acids long. In DNA, the CDR3 is TGCGCCAGCAGCCGGGACAGGGCAGGGGGCTACACCTTC. It is translated as CASSRDRAGGYTF.

This clone was counted only a few times. The chain couples TRBV29-1 to TRBJ1-2, with 9 nucleotides matching TRBD1. Germline CDR1 reads SQVTM; CDR2 reads ANQGSEA. The CDR3 is 13 residues long. Trimming removed 6 bases from V and 2 bases from J; junction bases left unmatched: 4. The CDR3: CSVATGGNYGYTF. The CDR3 DNA is TGCAGCGTGGCGACAGGGGGAAACTATGGCTACACCTTC.

The chain recombines TRBV29-1 with TRBJ1-2, with TRBD1 as a possible D gene (5 bases). CDR1 is SQVTM, CDR2 ANQGSEA, per germline. Trimming pared 4 bases from V and 3 bases from J, leaving 18 bases between. This CDR3 has 15 residues. The CDR3 DNA sequence: TGCAGCGTTGGTGGTGGGGACCAATTGGACTATGGCTACACCTTC. This gives the protein CSVGGGDQLDYGYTF.

This clone was detected a few times. The genes are TRBV29-1 and TRBJ2-1, with D tentatively TRBD1 (6 bases). The CDR3 contains 13 residues. Trimming removed 5 bases at V and 3 bases at J, with 11 bases between. The germline V gene has CDR1 SQVTM and CDR2 ANQGSEA. The CDR3 reads CSVQQGNYNEQFF. The CDR3 nucleotides are TGCAGCGTTCAACAGGGAAACTACAATGAGCAGTTCTTC.

This clone was counted a few times. Other DNA sequences from this sample encode an identical CDR3 as well. The V call is TRBV7-9, the J call TRBJ2-1; D not resolved. V shed 8 bases and J shed 1 base, with 0 bases lying between them. The length of the CDR3 is 10 residues. Looked up from germline, CDR1 is SEHNR and CDR2 is FQNEAQ (reference sequence). The CDR3 coding sequence is TGTGCCAGCTCCTACAATGAGCAGTTCTTC. Encoded protein: CASSYNEQFF. Full variable domain (missing parts from reference TRBV7-9 and TRBJ2-1): DTGVSQNPRHKITKRGQNVTFRCDPISEHNRLYWYRQTLGQGPEFLTYFQNEAQLEKSRLLSDRFSAERPKGSFSTLEIQRTEQGDSAMYLCASSYNEQFFGPGTRLTVL.

This clone was recorded only once. This sequence joins TRBV18 and TRBJ2-5; tentatively, D is TRBD1 or TRBD2 (5 bases each). This CDR3 has 15 residues. Germline loops: CDR1 KGHSH, CDR2 LQKENI. Trimming took off 0 bases at V and 5 bases at J, with 13 bases between the two ends. The CDR3 nucleotides are TGTGCCAGCTCACCACCGTCTGGGACGGCGGAGACCCAGTACTTC. This gives the protein CASSPPSGTAETQYF. The full variable domain, its missing parts supplied by reference TRBV18 and TRBJ2-5, is NAGVMQNPRHLVRRRGQEARLRCSPMKGHSHVYWYRQLPEEGLKFMVYLQKENIIDESGMPKERFSAEFPKEGPSILRIQQVVRGDSAAYFCASSPPSGTAETQYFGPGTRLLVL.

This clone was seen more than once but under ten times. The V and J genes are TRBV29-1 and TRBJ2-7, with 8 bases fitting TRBD2. This CDR3 region has 14 residues. V shed 1 base, J shed 0 bases, and the junction held 2 bases outside the gene matches. CDR1 SQVTM and CDR2 ANQGSEA come from the germline V gene. For the CDR3, the DNA is TGCAGCGTTGAAGGACTAGCGAACTCCTACGAGCAGTACTTC. Translated: CSVEGLANSYEQYF.

There are a few counts of this clone. The chain links TRBV19 to TRBJ1-6; 7 nucleotides align to TRBD1. Trimming cost V 6 bases and J 6 bases; bases outside gene matches: 14. Germline V gene lookup returns CDR1 LNHDA and CDR2 SQIVND (reference sequence). The CDR3 totals 17 residues. The CDR3 region has the DNA TGTGCCAGTAGCACGACTACCAGGGGGTCTGGTAATTCACCCCTCCACTTT. It is translated as CASSTTTRGSGNSPLHF.

This clone was detected a few times. V and J are TRBV7-9 and TRBJ2-7; D uncertain. The CDR3 spans 12 residues. Trimming took off 5 bases at V and 2 bases at J, with 7 bases between the two ends. In germline, CDR1 is SEHNR, CDR2 FQNEAQ (reference sequence). CDR3 DNA sequence: TGTGCCAGCAGCCATCGGACCTACGAGCAGTACTTC. Protein product: CASSHRTYEQYF.

This chain joins TRBV29-1 and TRBJ2-1; D might be TRBD1 or TRBD2, each matching 6 bases. This CDR3 region has 17 residues. The germline V and J ends were trimmed by 0 bases and 1 base, with 16 bases remaining between them. Germline loops: CDR1 SQVTM, CDR2 ANQGSEA. CDR3 residues: CSVEDRGVGGSYNEQFF. The CDR3 DNA is TGCAGCGTTGAAGATAGGGGGGTCGGGGGATCCTACAATGAGCAGTTCTTC.

This chain uses TRBV27 with TRBJ2-5; D tentatively reads TRBD1 or TRBD2 (5 bases each). Trimming cost V 8 bases and J 9 bases, with 25 bases left between them. The CDR3 contains 15 residues. The V gene's germline CDR1 is MNHEY and CDR2 SMNVEV (reference sequence). The CDR3 nucleotides read TGTGCCAGCGCGCTTACCGGGGATCCCACCAGGGCCCAGTACTTC. Residues: CASALTGDPTRAQYF.

This clone was seen a handful of times. V and J are TRBV29-1 and TRBJ1-2, with D maybe TRBD1 (6 bases). This CDR3 is 12 amino acids long. Trimming removed 6 bases from V and 8 bases from J, with 16 bases in between. CDR1 is SQVTM, CDR2 ANQGSEA, per germline. CDR3 bases: TGCAGCGTCCCGGGACAAGAGAGAGGCTACACCTTC. Translation gives CSVPGQERGYTF. Full variable domain (rest looked up from reference TRBV29-1 and TRBJ1-2): SAVISQKPSRDICQRGTSLTIQCQVDSQVTMMFWYRQQPGQSLTLIATANQGSEATYESGFVIDKFPISRPNLTFSTLTVSNMSPEDSSIYLCSVPGQERGYTFGSGTRLTVV.

This chain uses TRBV29-1 with TRBJ2-7, with TRBD2 as a possible D gene (5 bases). Germline CDR1 reads SQVTM; CDR2 reads ANQGSEA. V lost 6 bases and J lost 2, with 17 bases in between. The CDR3 consists of 14 residues. The CDR3 here is CSVGMQRGPYEQYF. In nucleotides, the CDR3 is TGCAGCGTAGGTATGCAACGCGGGCCCTACGAGCAGTACTTC.

This chain connects TRBV27 to TRBJ1-4, with 7 bases fitting TRBD1. V was pared by 5 bases and J by 3 bases, with 3 bases of the junction left unmatched. The CDR3 extends over 14 amino acids. Germline lookup yields CDR1 MNHEY and CDR2 SMNVEV (reference sequence). Here the CDR3 reads CASSRGTANEKLFF. CDR3 sequence (DNA): TGTGCCAGCAGTCGCGGGACAGCTAATGAAAAACTGTTTTTT.

The chain couples TRBV9 to TRBJ2-3, with D possibly matching TRBD1 (5 bases). This CDR3 contains 15 residues. CDR1 and CDR2 (germline): SGDLS, YYNGEE. Trimming cost V 1 base and J 0 bases, with 9 bases left between them. CDR3 sequence: CASSVQGASTDTQYF. CDR3 DNA sequence: TGTGCCAGCAGCGTACAAGGGGCTAGCACAGATACGCAGTATTTT.

J is TRBJ1-2 and V is TRBV7-9; no clear D gene. The CDR3 spans 12 residues. Trimming left V 2 bases short and J 4 bases short, with 5 bases between. Germline V gene sequence: CDR1 SEHNR, CDR2 FQNEAQ (reference sequence). The CDR3 loop is CASSLPGYGYTF. The DNA of the CDR3 is TGTGCCAGCAGCTTACCAGGCTATGGCTACACCTTC.

This clone has more than one count but fewer than ten. V usage is TRBV7-9 and J usage is TRBJ2-2; the D gene could be TRBD1 or TRBD2 (5 bases each). This CDR3 region has 16 residues. V was pared by 0 bases and J by 4 bases, with 12 bases between. Germline lookup yields CDR1 SEHNR and CDR2 FQNEAQ (reference sequence). DNA for the CDR3: TGTGCCAGCAGCTTAGCGGGGGATCCATTCACCGGGGAGCTGTTTTTT. It encodes CASSLAGDPFTGELFF.

This clone was recorded at least ten times. The rearrangement joins TRBV7-3 to TRBJ2-2; a possible D gene is TRBD2 (5 bases). Trimming took off 5 bases at V and 7 bases at J, with 8 bases between the two ends. Germline CDR1 and CDR2: SGHTA and FQGTGA. The CDR3 covers 12 residues. The CDR3, as DNA: TGTGCCAGCAGCCACGGGGTCGGGGAGCTGTTTTTT. Amino acid sequence: CASSHGVGELFF.

The count of this clone is one. V usage is TRBV7-9 and J usage is TRBJ2-1; 8 positions agree with TRBD2. The CDR3 length is 12 residues. The V and J ends lost 7 bases and 10 bases, in that order; junction bases with no gene match: 6. From germline, CDR1 is SEHNR and CDR2 FQNEAQ (reference sequence). The CDR3, as DNA: TGTGCCAGCACCTTGACTAGCGTCGAGCAGTTCTTC. Translation gives CASTLTSVEQFF.

This clone was counted a few times. The V call is TRBV7-2, the J call TRBJ2-5; tentative D call: TRBD2 (7 bases). V was pared by 9 bases and J by 2 bases, with 10 bases between. Germline V CDR1 and CDR2: SGHTA, FQGNSA. CDR3 length: 12 amino acids. In nucleotides, the CDR3 is TGTGCCAGGGGGGGGCCTCAAGAGACCCAGTACTTC. Translating it yields CARGGPQETQYF. The full variable domain, rest sourced from reference TRBV7-2 and TRBJ2-5, is GAGVSQSPSNKVTEKGKDVELRCDPISGHTALYWYRQSLGQGLEFLIYFQGNSAPDKSGLPSDRFSAERTGGSVSTLTIQRTQQEDSAVYLCARGGPQETQYFGPGTRLLVL.

V and J are TRBV29-1 and TRBJ2-1, with 15 bases that match TRBD2. CDR1 and CDR2 from the germline V gene are SQVTM and ANQGSEA. Trimming at V came to 5 bases and at J to 9 bases, leaving 11 bases not matched to a gene. The CDR3 contains 16 residues. This CDR3 reads CSVPGLAGGPVGEQFF. CDR3 sequence (DNA): TGCAGCGTTCCGGGACTAGCGGGAGGACCGGTCGGTGAGCAGTTCTTC.

The rearrangement links TRBV25-1 to TRBJ2-2, with TRBD2 as a possible D gene (5 bases). This CDR3 is 15 amino acids long. The V end was cut by 6 bases, the J end by 3 bases, with 14 bases between. Germline V gene sequence: CDR1 MGHDK, CDR2 SYGVNS. CDR3 coding DNA: TGTGCCAGCAGCGAGGGTAACCTATACACCGGGGAGCTGTTTTTT. Its translation: CASSEGNLYTGELFF. The entire variable domain, with the rest obtained from reference TRBV25-1 and TRBJ2-2, is as follows: EADIYQTPRYLVIGTGKKITLECSQTMGHDKMYWYQQDPGMELHLIHYSYGVNSTEKGDLSSESTVSRIRTEHFPLTLESARPSHTSQYLCASSEGNLYTGELFFGEGSRLTVL.